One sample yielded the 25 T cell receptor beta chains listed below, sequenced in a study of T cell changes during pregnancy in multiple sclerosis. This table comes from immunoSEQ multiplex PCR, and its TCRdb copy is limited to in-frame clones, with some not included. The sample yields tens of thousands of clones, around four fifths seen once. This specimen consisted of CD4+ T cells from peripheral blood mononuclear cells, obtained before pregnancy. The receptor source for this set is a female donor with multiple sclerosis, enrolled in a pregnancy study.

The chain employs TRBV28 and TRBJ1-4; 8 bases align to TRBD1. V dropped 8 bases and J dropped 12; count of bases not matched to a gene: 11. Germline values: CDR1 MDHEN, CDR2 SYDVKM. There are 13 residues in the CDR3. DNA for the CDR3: TGTGCCAGCGGGTACCAGGGGGCGCGGGAACTGTTTTTT. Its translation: CASGYQGARELFF.

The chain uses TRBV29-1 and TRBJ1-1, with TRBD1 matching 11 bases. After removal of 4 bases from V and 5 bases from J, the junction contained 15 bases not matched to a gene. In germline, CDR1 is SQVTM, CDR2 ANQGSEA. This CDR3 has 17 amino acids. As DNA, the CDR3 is TGCAGCGTTGGTACCCATCCGGGACAGGGGGTTAGGACTGAAGCTTTCTTT. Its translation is CSVGTHPGQGVRTEAFF. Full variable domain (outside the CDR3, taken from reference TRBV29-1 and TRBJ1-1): SAVISQKPSRDICQRGTSLTIQCQVDSQVTMMFWYRQQPGQSLTLIATANQGSEATYESGFVIDKFPISRPNLTFSTLTVSNMSPEDSSIYLCSVGTHPGQGVRTEAFFGQGTRLTVV.

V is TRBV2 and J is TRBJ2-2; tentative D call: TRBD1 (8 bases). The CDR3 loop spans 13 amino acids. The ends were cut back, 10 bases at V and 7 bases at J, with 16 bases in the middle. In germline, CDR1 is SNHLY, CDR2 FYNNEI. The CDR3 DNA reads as TGTGCCACCGGAACAGGGGGGGGCGGGGAGCTGTTTTTT. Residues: CATGTGGGGELFF. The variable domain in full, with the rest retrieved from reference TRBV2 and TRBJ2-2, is EPEVTQTPSHQVTQMGQEVILRCVPISNHLYFYWYRQILGQKVEFLVSFYNNEISEKSEIFDDQFSVERPDGSNFTLKIRSTKLEDSAMYFCATGTGGGGELFFGEGSRLTVL.

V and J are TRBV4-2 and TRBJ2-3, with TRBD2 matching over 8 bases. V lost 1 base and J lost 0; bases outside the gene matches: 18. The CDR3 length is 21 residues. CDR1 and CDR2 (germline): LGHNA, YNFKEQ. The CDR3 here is CASSQVIIGGVRIPSTDTQYF. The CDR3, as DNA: TGTGCCAGCAGCCAAGTGATCATCGGGGGGGTACGAATCCCGAGCACAGATACGCAGTATTTT.

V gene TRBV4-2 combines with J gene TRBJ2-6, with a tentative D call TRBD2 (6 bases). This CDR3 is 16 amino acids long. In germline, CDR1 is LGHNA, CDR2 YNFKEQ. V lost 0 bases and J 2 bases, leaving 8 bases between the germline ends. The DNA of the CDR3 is TGTGCCAGCAGCCAAGAGGGGGGAACTGGGGCCAACGTCCTGACTTTC. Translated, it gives CASSQEGGTGANVLTF.

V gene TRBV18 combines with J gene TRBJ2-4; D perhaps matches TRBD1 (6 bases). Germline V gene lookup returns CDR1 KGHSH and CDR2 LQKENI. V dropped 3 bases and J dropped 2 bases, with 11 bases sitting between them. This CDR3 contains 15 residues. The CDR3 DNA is TGTGCCAGCTCACCCTGGACAGCGACCAAAAACATTCAGTACTTC. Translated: CASSPWTATKNIQYF.

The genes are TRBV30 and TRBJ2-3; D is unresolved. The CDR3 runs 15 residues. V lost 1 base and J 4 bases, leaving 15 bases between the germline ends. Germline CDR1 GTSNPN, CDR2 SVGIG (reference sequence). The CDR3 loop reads CAWSGPVSRSDTQYF. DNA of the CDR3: TGTGCCTGGAGTGGGCCCGTAAGCAGGTCAGATACGCAGTATTTT. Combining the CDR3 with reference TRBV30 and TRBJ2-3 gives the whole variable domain SQTIHQWPATLVQPVGSPLSLECTVEGTSNPNLYWYRQAAGRGLQLLFYSVGIGQISSEVPQNLSASRPQDRQFILSSKKLLLSDSGFYLCAWSGPVSRSDTQYFGPGTRLTVL.

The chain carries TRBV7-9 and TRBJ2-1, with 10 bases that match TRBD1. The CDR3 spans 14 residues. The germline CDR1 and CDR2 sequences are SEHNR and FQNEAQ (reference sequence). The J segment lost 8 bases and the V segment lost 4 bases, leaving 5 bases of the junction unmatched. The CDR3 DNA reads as TGTGCCAGCAGCTCCCGGGACAGGGGCCATGAGCAGTTCTTC. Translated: CASSSRDRGHEQFF.

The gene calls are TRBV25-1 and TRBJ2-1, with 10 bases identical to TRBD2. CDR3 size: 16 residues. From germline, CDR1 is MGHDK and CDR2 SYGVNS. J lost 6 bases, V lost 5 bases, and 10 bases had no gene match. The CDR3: CASSTSSGGIPNEQFF. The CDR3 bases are TGTGCCAGCAGTACATCTAGCGGGGGTATCCCCAATGAGCAGTTCTTC.

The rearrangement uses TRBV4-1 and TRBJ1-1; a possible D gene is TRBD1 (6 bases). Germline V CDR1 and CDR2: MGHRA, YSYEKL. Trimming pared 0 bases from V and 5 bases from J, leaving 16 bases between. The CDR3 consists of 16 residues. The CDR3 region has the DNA TGCGCCAGCAGCCAAGATGGAACAGGGAGATTTACTGAAGCTTTCTTT. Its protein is CASSQDGTGRFTEAFF.

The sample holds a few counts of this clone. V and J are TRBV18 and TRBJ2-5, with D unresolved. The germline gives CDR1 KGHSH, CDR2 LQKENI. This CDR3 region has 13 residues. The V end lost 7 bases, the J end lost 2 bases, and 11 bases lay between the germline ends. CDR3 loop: CASFRGRQETQYF. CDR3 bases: TGTGCCAGCTTCAGAGGCCGTCAAGAGACCCAGTACTTC.

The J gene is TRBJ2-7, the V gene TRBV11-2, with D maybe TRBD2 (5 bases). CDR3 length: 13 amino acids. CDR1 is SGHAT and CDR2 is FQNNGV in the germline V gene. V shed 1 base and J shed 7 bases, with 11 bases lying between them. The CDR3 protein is CASSLVAPGEQYF. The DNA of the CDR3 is TGTGCCAGCAGCTTAGTGGCTCCGGGGGAGCAGTACTTC.

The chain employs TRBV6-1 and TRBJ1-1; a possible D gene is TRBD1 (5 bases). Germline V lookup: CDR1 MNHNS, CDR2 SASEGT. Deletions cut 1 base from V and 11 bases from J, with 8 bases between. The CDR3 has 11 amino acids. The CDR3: CASSEGTPAFF. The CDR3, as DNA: TGTGCCAGCAGTGAAGGGACACCGGCTTTCTTT.

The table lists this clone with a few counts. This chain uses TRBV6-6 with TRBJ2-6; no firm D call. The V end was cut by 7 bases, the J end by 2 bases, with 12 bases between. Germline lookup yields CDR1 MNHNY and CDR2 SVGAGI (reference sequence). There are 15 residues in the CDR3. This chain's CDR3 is CASTSRVAGANVLTF. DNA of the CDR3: TGTGCCAGCACCTCTCGGGTAGCTGGGGCCAACGTCCTGACTTTC.

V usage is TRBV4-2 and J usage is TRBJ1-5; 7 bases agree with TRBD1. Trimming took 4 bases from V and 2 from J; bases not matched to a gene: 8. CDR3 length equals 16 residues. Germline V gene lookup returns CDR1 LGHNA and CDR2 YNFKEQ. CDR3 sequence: CASSLRDSDRNQPQHF. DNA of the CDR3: TGTGCCAGCAGCCTCCGGGACAGCGACCGCAATCAGCCCCAGCATTTT.

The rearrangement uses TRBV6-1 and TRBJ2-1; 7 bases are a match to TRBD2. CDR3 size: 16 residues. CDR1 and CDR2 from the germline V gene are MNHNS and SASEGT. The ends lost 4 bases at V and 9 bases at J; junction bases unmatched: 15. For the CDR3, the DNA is TGTGCCAGCAGTGCCTCCTTCGGGGGGAAATTCGGTGAGCAGTTCTTC. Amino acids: CASSASFGGKFGEQFF.

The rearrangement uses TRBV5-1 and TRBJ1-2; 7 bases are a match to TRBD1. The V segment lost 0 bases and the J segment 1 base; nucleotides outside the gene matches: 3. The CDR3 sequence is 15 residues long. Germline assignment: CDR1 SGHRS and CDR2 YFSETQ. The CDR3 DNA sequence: TGCGCCAGCAGCTTGGGGGACAGCTTTAACTATGGCTACACCTTC. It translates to CASSLGDSFNYGYTF.

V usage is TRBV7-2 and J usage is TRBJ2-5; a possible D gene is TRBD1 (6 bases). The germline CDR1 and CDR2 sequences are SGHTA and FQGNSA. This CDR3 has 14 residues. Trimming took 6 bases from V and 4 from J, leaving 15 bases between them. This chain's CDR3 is CASSSGHTAETQYF. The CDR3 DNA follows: TGTGCCAGCAGTTCGGGACACACAGCAGAGACCCAGTACTTC.

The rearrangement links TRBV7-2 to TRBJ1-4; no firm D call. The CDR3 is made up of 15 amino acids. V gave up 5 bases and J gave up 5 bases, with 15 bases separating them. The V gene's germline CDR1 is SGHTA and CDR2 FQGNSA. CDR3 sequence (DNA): TGTGCCAGCAGCCAACGGACTGGGAGGAATGAAAAACTGTTTTTT. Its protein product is CASSQRTGRNEKLFF.

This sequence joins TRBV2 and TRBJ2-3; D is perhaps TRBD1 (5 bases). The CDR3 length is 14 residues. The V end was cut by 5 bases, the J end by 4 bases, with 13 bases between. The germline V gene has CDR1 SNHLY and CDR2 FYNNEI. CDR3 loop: CASSRAGPPDTQYF. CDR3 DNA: TGTGCCAGCAGTCGAGCAGGGCCGCCAGATACGCAGTATTTT.

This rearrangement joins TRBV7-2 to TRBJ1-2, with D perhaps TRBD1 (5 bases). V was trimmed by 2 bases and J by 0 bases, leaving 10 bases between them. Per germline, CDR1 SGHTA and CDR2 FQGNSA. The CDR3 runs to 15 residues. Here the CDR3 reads CASSLSTASNYGYTF. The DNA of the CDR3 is TGTGCCAGCAGCTTATCGACAGCTTCTAACTATGGCTACACCTTC.

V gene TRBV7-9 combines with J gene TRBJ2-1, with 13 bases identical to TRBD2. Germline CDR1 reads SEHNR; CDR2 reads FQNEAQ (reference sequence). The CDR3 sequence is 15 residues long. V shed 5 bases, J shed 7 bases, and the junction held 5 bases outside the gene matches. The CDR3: CASSTGLAGRNEQFF. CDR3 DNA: TGTGCCAGCAGCACGGGACTAGCGGGACGTAATGAGCAGTTCTTC. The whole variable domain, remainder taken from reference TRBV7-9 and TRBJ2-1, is DTGVSQNPRHKITKRGQNVTFRCDPISEHNRLYWYRQTLGQGPEFLTYFQNEAQLEKSRLLSDRFSAERPKGSFSTLEIQRTEQGDSAMYLCASSTGLAGRNEQFFGPGTRLTVL.

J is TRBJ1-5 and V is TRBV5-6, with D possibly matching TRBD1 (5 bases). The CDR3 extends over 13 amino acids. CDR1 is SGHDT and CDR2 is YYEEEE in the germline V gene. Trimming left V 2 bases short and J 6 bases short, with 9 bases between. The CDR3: CASSLAGTQPQHF. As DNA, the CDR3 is TGTGCCAGCAGCTTAGCGGGGACTCAGCCCCAGCATTTT.

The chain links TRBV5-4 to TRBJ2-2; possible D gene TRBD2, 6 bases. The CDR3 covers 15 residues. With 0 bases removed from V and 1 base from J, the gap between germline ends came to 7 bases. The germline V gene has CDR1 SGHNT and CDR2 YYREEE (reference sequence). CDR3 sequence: CASSLGAGNTGELFF. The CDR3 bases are TGTGCCAGCAGCTTGGGAGCGGGGAACACCGGGGAGCTGTTTTTT.

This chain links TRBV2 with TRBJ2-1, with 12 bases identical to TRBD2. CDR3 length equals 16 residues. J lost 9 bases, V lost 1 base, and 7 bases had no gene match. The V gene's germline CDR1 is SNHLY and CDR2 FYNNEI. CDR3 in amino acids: CASSEGLAGGGSEQFF. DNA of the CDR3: TGTGCCAGCAGTGAAGGGCTAGCGGGAGGGGGGAGTGAGCAGTTCTTC.